These 29 T cell receptor beta chains were sequenced from one sample in a study of Graves' ophthalmopathy and Graves' hyperthyroidism. Amplification targeted the TCR beta CDR3 regions, with RNA transcripts as the source material. In the first round, RT-PCR was carried out with HTBI primers, and a multiplex PCR formed the second round. TCRdb re-called the multiplex PCR reads through MiXCR, storing one row per CDR3 protein. The sample yields 200,000 to 300,000 distinct CDR3 sequences, about 46% seen once. The sample was peripheral blood. The receptors stem from an adult man with Graves' ophthalmopathy.

V gene TRBV5-1 combines with J gene TRBJ1-5, with D unclear. This CDR3 region has 13 residues. V was shortened by 0 bases and J by 4 bases, with 5 bases between the two germline ends. Germline V lookup: CDR1 SGHRS, CDR2 YFSETQ. CDR3 in amino acids: CASSLVVNQPQHF. CDR3 nucleotide sequence: TGCGCCAGCAGCTTGGTAGTGAATCAGCCCCAGCATTTT.

This clonotype appeared many times. This chain joins TRBV10-2 and TRBJ2-7; TRBD2 is a possible D gene (6 bases). The CDR3 spans 14 residues. Germline loops: CDR1 WSHSY, CDR2 SAAADI. V was pared by 3 bases and J by 2 bases, with 11 bases between. The CDR3 here is CASSDGGTAYEQYF. CDR3 DNA sequence: TGCGCCAGCAGTGATGGGGGGACCGCCTACGAGCAGTACTTC.

V is TRBV12-3 or TRBV12-4 and J is TRBJ1-5; D not certain. The CDR3 spans 14 residues. Trimming stripped 6 bases from V and 0 bases from J, with 9 bases between. The CDR3 loop reads CASSLPFSNQPQHF. In DNA, the CDR3 is TGTGCCAGCAGCCTCCCTTTTAGCAATCAGCCCCAGCATTTT.

The genes are TRBV10-3 and TRBJ2-7, with D unclear. The germline V gene encodes CDR1 ENHRY and CDR2 SYGVKD. V lost 3 bases to trimming and J lost 6 bases, with 9 bases between them. The CDR3 extends over 12 amino acids. For the CDR3, the DNA is TGTGCCATCAGTGATAATATATCCGAGCAGTACTTC. This gives the protein CAISDNISEQYF.

In the case of this clonotype: Sequence at one end of the junction differs from germline and may be a read error. The chain has TRBV10-3 and TRBJ2-2, with D possibly matching TRBD2 (5 bases). The CDR3 is 14 amino acids. The germline CDR1 and CDR2 sequences are ENHRY and SYGVKD. CDR3 in amino acids: CASSSLAPGGELFF. Here the CDR3 DNA reads TGTGCCAGCAGTTCGCTAGCACCCGGGGGGGAGCTGTTTTTT.

The table lists this clonotype with a count of one. The V and J genes are TRBV6-5 and TRBJ2-7; possibly TRBD1 or TRBD2 for D (5 bases each). Trimming pared 2 bases from V and 5 bases from J, leaving 13 bases between. The CDR3 length is 14 residues. Germline values: CDR1 MNHEY, CDR2 SVGAGI. CDR3 in DNA: TGTGCCAGCAGTTACAGGGACCTCAAAGACGAGCAGTACTTC. Translating it yields CASSYRDLKDEQYF.

Points on this clonotype: The germline gene is not matched at one end of the junction; a read error may be the cause. The CDR3 spells CASSAQGAGEMFF. DNA for the CDR3: TGTGCCAGCAGTGCTCAGGGTGCCGGGGAGATGTTTTTT. The genes are TRBV2 and TRBJ2-2, with D possibly being TRBD1 or TRBD2 (5 bases each). Germline CDR1 reads SNHLY; CDR2 reads FYNNEI. CDR3 length equals 13 residues.

As DNA, the CDR3 is TGTGCCAGCGAACCAAGAAGGACAGTTCGGGGAGGCTACACCTTC. It is translated as CASEPRRTVRGGYTF. The V call is TRBV19, the J call TRBJ1-2; D may be TRBD1 (6 bases). There are 15 residues in the CDR3. The V end was cut by 9 bases, the J end by 8 bases, with 25 bases between. Germline V gene sequence: CDR1 LNHDA, CDR2 SQIVND (reference sequence).

The chain combines TRBV29-1 with TRBJ1-1; no definite D call. The CDR3 spans 13 residues. Germline loops: CDR1 SQVTM, CDR2 ANQGSEA. Trimming took 4 bases from V and 3 from J, leaving 12 bases between them. The CDR3: CSVALLTDTEAFF. The CDR3 nucleotides read TGCAGCGTTGCCCTCCTAACCGACACTGAAGCTTTCTTT.

The chain has TRBV19 and TRBJ1-1; 7 bases fit TRBD1. The ends lost 6 bases at V and 4 bases at J; junction bases unmatched: 11. Germline CDR1 reads LNHDA; CDR2 reads SQIVND (reference sequence). The CDR3 spans 15 residues. This CDR3 is CASRSLGTVSTEAFF. DNA for the CDR3: TGTGCCAGTAGGAGCCTCGGGACAGTCTCCACTGAAGCTTTCTTT.

The chain is built from TRBV7-6 and TRBJ2-2, with D possibly being TRBD1 (5 bases). The V gene's germline CDR1 is SGHVS and CDR2 FNYEAQ. Between the trimmed V and J ends, which lost 3 bases and 7 bases, there was a span of 21 bases. This CDR3 comprises 17 residues. The CDR3 reads CASSLGRYRGKVGELFF. The CDR3 coding sequence is TGTGCCAGCAGCTTGGGGCGCTATAGGGGAAAGGTCGGGGAGCTGTTTTTT.

This clonotype was seen only a few times. The chain links TRBV2 to TRBJ1-1; 8 bases match TRBD1. Trimming at V came to 1 base and at J to 8 bases, leaving 6 bases not matched to a gene. The CDR3 covers 14 residues. Germline CDR1 reads SNHLY; CDR2 reads FYNNEI. This CDR3 is CASSEGRDRIEAFF. The CDR3, as DNA: TGTGCCAGCAGTGAAGGGCGGGACAGGATCGAAGCTTTCTTT. Drawing the rest from reference TRBV2 and TRBJ1-1, the complete variable domain is EPEVTQTPSHQVTQMGQEVILRCVPISNHLYFYWYRQILGQKVEFLVSFYNNEISEKSEIFDDQFSVERPDGSNFTLKIRSTKLEDSAMYFCASSEGRDRIEAFFGQGTRLTVV.

The chain has TRBV4-2 and TRBJ1-2, with a possible D match to TRBD1 (6 bases). Germline assignment: CDR1 LGHNA and CDR2 YNFKEQ. Trimming cost V 0 bases and J 4 bases, with 21 bases left between them. This CDR3 is built from 18 residues. Here the CDR3 reads CASSQDGVWGAAAYGYTF. The CDR3 coding sequence is TGTGCCAGCAGCCAAGATGGGGTGTGGGGGGCGGCTGCCTATGGCTACACCTTC.

The chain couples TRBV9 to TRBJ1-6; the match to TRBD1 covers 7 bases. V gave up 3 bases and J gave up 6 bases; unmatched junction bases: 6. This CDR3 is built from 15 residues. Germline V lookup: CDR1 SGDLS, CDR2 YYNGEE. The CDR3 reads CASSAAGTANSPLHF. The DNA of the CDR3 is TGTGCCAGCAGCGCTGCCGGGACAGCTAATTCACCCCTCCACTTT.

The rearrangement uses TRBV29-1 and TRBJ2-7, with a possible D match to TRBD2 (6 bases). Per germline, CDR1 SQVTM and CDR2 ANQGSEA. The CDR3 has 14 amino acids. V lost 2 bases, J lost 3 bases, and 14 bases lay in between. CDR3 bases: TGCAGCGTTGAAATATCCGGGGGAGTCTACGAGCAGTACTTC. It yields the protein CSVEISGGVYEQYF.

The rearrangement joins TRBV6-2 or TRBV6-3 to TRBJ1-1; 7 positions agree with TRBD1. The germline CDR1 and CDR2 sequences are MNHEY and SVGEGT. V lost 7 bases to trimming and J lost 6 bases; unmatched junction nucleotides: 2. This CDR3 region has 11 residues. CDR3 protein: CASTQGAEAFF. As DNA, the CDR3 is TGTGCCAGCACTCAGGGGGCTGAAGCTTTCTTT.

This clonotype was recorded many times. The CDR3 DNA is TGCAGCGTCGCCGGACGGATGAACACTGAAGCTTTCTTT. It codes for CSVAGRMNTEAFF. The V call is TRBV29-1, the J call TRBJ1-1; D uncertain. Looked up from germline, CDR1 is SQVTM and CDR2 is ANQGSEA. CDR3 length: 13 residues. Trimming left V 6 bases short and J 0 bases short, with 11 bases between.

The gene calls are TRBV12-3 or TRBV12-4 and TRBJ2-7; D is uncertain. CDR3 size: 13 residues. The V end was cut by 2 bases, the J end by 7 bases, with 12 bases between. The CDR3 sequence is CASSLPLKGEQYF. In DNA form, the CDR3 reads TGTGCCAGCAGTTTACCCTTGAAAGGGGAGCAGTACTTC.

This rearrangement joins TRBV20-1 to TRBJ2-2, with D perhaps TRBD2 (6 bases). From germline, CDR1 is DFQATT and CDR2 SNEGSKA (reference sequence). This CDR3 has 11 amino acids. V lost 4 bases and J 13 bases, leaving 13 bases between the germline ends. The CDR3 coding sequence is TGCAGTGCTACTAGCGATCCGGTGCTGTTTTTT. This gives the protein CSATSDPVLFF.

The chain is built from TRBV6-5 and TRBJ1-2, with D perhaps TRBD1 (5 bases). Per the germline V gene, CDR1 is MNHEY and CDR2 is SVGAGI. Trimming stripped 7 bases from V and 2 bases from J, with 14 bases between. This CDR3 has 14 residues. CDR3 coding DNA: TGTGCCAGCACACTTCGAGGGGCCAACTATGGCTACACCTTC. The encoded protein is CASTLRGANYGYTF.

The genes are TRBV20-1 and TRBJ2-2; TRBD1 is a possible D gene (7 bases). CDR3 length equals 13 residues. From germline, CDR1 is DFQATT and CDR2 SNEGSKA (reference sequence). V lost 2 bases and J 4 bases, leaving 8 bases between the germline ends. In DNA form, the CDR3 reads TGCAGTGCTAGACAGGGGGGCACCGGGGAGCTGTTTTTT. It encodes CSARQGGTGELFF.

This clonotype is a singleton in its sample. The chain recombines TRBV7-2 with TRBJ2-5; 9 bases agree with TRBD2. J gave up 0 bases and V 0 bases, and 2 bases lay outside the gene matches. The CDR3 has 16 amino acids. Germline V lookup: CDR1 SGHTA, CDR2 FQGNSA. CDR3 DNA: TGTGCCAGCAGCTTAGCAAGCGGGGGGCACCAAGAGACCCAGTACTTC. Its protein is CASSLASGGHQETQYF.

The chain employs TRBV7-9 and TRBJ1-1; D gene ambiguous. Germline V gene lookup returns CDR1 SEHNR and CDR2 FQNEAQ (reference sequence). Between the trimmed V and J ends, which lost 1 base and 1 base, there was a span of 13 bases. The CDR3 consists of 16 residues. In DNA, the CDR3 is TGTGCCAGCAGCTTAGGTGTCCGGACGGGGAACACTGAAGCTTTCTTT. This gives the protein CASSLGVRTGNTEAFF.

The chain employs TRBV6-1 and TRBJ1-5; D is possibly TRBD1 (5 bases). V was pared by 0 bases and J by 3 bases, with 9 bases between. This CDR3 spans 15 amino acids. From germline, CDR1 is MNHNS and CDR2 SASEGT. The CDR3 is CASSEAGTNNQPQHF. The CDR3 DNA is TGTGCCAGCAGTGAAGCGGGGACCAACAATCAGCCCCAGCATTTT.

The chain employs TRBV5-1 and TRBJ1-4, with D tentatively TRBD1 (6 bases). The CDR3 covers 16 residues. The V end was cut by 4 bases, the J end by 2 bases, with 15 bases between. Germline V lookup: CDR1 SGHRS, CDR2 YFSETQ. CDR3 sequence: CASSQVRTVTNEKLFF. Written as DNA, the CDR3 is TGCGCCAGCAGCCAAGTCAGGACAGTTACTAATGAAAAACTGTTTTTT. Full variable domain (missing parts from reference TRBV5-1 and TRBJ1-4): KAGVTQTPRYLIKTRGQQVTLSCSPISGHRSVSWYQQTPGQGLQFLFEYFSETQRNKGNFPGRFSGRQFSNSRSEMNVSTLELGDSALYLCASSQVRTVTNEKLFFGSGTQLSVL.

The chain joins TRBV2 to TRBJ2-7, with 9 bases identical to TRBD1. This CDR3 contains 14 residues. The V segment lost 5 bases and the J segment 5 bases; nucleotides outside the gene matches: 7. Germline V gene data show CDR1 as SNHLY and CDR2 as FYNNEI. CDR3 DNA: TGTGCCAGCAGTTCCTGGACAGGGGACAACGAGCAGTACTTC. This encodes CASSSWTGDNEQYF.

The chain has TRBV5-4 and TRBJ2-5, with TRBD2 matching 8 bases. V lost 4 bases to trimming and J lost 5 bases; unmatched junction nucleotides: 4. From germline, CDR1 is SGHNT and CDR2 YYREEE (reference sequence). The CDR3 covers 13 residues. In nucleotides, the CDR3 is TGTGCCAGCAGCCAAGCGGGAGTGGAGACCCAGTACTTC. Translation gives CASSQAGVETQYF.

The rearrangement links TRBV7-2 to TRBJ2-2; TRBD2 aligns across 8 bases. The CDR3 length is 16 residues. Germline-derived CDR1 and CDR2 are SGHTA and FQGNSA. The J segment lost 5 bases and the V segment lost 5 bases, leaving 10 bases of the junction unmatched. This CDR3 reads CASSPRGGQVTGELFF. As DNA, the CDR3 is TGTGCCAGCAGCCCTCGGGGGGGCCAGGTTACCGGGGAGCTGTTTTTT.

The CDR3 is CASSYQTGEQYF. The CDR3 coding sequence is TGTGCCAGCAGTTACCAGACTGGTGAGCAGTACTTC. The chain links TRBV12-3 or TRBV12-4 to TRBJ2-7; no clear D gene. CDR3 size: 12 residues. V was shortened by 4 bases and J by 7 bases, with 11 bases between the two germline ends.